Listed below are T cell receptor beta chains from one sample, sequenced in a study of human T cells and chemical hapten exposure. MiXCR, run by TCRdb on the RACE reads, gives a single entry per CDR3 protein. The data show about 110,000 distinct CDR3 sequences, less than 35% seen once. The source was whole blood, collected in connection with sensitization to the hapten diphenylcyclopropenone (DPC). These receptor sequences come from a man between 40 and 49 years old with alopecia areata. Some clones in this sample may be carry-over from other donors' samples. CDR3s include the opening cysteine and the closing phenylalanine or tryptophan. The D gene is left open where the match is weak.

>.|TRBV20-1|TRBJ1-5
CSAPDRNSNQPQHF
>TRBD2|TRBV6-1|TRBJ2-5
CASSEGAGSGRQTQYF
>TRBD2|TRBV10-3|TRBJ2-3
CAISEQKAGTRTDTQYF
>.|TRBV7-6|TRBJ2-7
CASSLGDGSNYEQYF
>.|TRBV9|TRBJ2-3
CASSVLTASTDTQYF
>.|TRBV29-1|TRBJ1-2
CSVEDLYPTF
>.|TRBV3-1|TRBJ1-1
CASSRRLMNTEAFF
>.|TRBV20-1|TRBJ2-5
CSASALQETQYF
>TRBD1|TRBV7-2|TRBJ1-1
CASSLVAGGFSEAFF
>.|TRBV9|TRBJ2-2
CASSAGGSSIDGGELFF
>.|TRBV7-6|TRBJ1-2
CASSSGGNYGYTF
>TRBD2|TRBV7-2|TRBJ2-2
CASRRPGLAANTGELFF
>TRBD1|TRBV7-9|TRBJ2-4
CASSSPTGGAKNIQYF
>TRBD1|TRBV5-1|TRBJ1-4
CASSLEQGFRTNEKLFF
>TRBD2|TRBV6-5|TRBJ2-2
CASSAPRAGGPGELFF
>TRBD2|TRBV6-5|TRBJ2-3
CASRRSAGPRTSTDTQYF
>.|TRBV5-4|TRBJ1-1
CASSFSRGWNTEAFF
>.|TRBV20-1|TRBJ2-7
CSARTGYRSYEQYF
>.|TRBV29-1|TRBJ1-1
CSGAQGNTEAFF
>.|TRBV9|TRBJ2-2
CASSQTGELFF
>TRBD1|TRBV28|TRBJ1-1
CASVQGALNTEAFF
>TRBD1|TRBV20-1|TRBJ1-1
CSARLGGAMNTEAFF
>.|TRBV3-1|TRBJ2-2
CASSQVAGWGTGELFF
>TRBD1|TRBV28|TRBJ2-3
CASSEDRGQDTQYF
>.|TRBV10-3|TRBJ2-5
CAISESNPGREETQYF
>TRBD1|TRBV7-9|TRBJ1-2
CASSPRRTGGTRAFYGYTF
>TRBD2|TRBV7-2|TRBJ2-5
CASSARLATAETQYF
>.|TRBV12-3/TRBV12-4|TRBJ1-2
CASSFQLGYTF
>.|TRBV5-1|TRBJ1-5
CASSLGADNQPQHF
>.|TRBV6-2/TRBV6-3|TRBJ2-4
CASSYASSFIQYF
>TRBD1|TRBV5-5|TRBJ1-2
CASSPLTGGQPIYGYTF
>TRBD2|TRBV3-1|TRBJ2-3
CASSHLAGDHTQYF
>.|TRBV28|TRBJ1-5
CAGRGLGPQHF
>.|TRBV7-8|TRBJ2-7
CASSLTRDPSLEQYF
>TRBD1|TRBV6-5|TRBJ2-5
CASSSLRTGVQETQYF
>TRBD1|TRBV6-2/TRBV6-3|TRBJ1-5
CASSFGQGPNQPQHF
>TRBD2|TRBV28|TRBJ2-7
CASRSSGGSYEQYF
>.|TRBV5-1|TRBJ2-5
CASSKNPRYQETQYF
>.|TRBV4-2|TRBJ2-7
CASSVNGRSYEQYF
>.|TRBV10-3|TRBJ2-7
CAIRPELSSSYEQYF
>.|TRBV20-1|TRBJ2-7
CSARGTYEQYF
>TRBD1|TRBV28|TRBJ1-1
CASGTAGSGSEAFF
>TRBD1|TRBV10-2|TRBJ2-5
CASSEPLRQGPETQYF
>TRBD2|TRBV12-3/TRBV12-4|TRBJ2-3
CASCGTSGSRDTQYF
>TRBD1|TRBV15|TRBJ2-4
CATSPPPGGSKNIQYF
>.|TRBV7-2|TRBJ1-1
CASSLMLTENTEAFF
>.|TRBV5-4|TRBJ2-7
CASSLERGWGEQYF
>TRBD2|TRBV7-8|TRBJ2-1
CASSIRLAGGYNEQFF
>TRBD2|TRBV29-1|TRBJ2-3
CSESGRAGDTQYF
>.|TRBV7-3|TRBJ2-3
CASSPDTDTQYF
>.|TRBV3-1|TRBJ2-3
CASSLNTGLTDTQYF
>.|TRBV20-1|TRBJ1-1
CSARTVGNTEAFF
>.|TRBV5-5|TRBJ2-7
CASRLGRGNEQYF